The 14 T cell receptor beta chains presented below share a single source sample, sequenced in a study of response to subunit inactivated influenza vaccine. A single record per CDR3 protein comes from TCRdb applying MiXCR to the RT-PCR reads. The sample records around 790,000 distinct CDR3 sequences, about 20% being singletons. This material consisted of PBMCs from blood, taken about 5 days after vaccination. Receptor source: a man aged 45 to 65 who received an inactivated influenza vaccine.

About this clonotype: A junction end diverges from the germline sequence, so it may reflect a read error. The chain carries TRBV3-1 and TRBJ2-7; the D call may be TRBD1 or TRBD2 (5 bases each). The CDR3 sequence is 16 residues long. Germline loops: CDR1 LGHDT, CDR2 YNNKEL (reference sequence). The CDR3 here is CASIQDRDLGSYEQYF. CDR3 sequence (DNA): TGTGCCAGCATCCAAGATCGGGACCTGGGCTCCTACGAGCAGTACTTC.

V gene TRBV27 combines with J gene TRBJ2-5, with 7 bases fitting TRBD2. The CDR3 sequence is 14 residues long. With V trimmed by 5 bases and J by 5 bases, 8 bases remained unmatched. Germline lookup yields CDR1 MNHEY and CDR2 SMNVEV (reference sequence). CDR3 region: CASSRDYPTETQYF. CDR3 nucleotide sequence: TGTGCCAGCAGTCGGGACTACCCCACGGAGACCCAGTACTTC.

This chain joins TRBV5-4 and TRBJ2-4; no firm D call. CDR3 size: 13 residues. The germline V gene has CDR1 SGHNT and CDR2 YYREEE (reference sequence). V gave up 0 bases and J gave up 8 bases, with 9 bases separating them. CDR3 sequence (DNA): TGTGCCAGCAGCTTGGGCGGTACGGACATTCAGTACTTC. The encoded protein is CASSLGGTDIQYF.

In this sample, this clonotype turned up a few times. The gene calls are TRBV27 and TRBJ1-2; maybe TRBD1 (6 bases). The germline V gene encodes CDR1 MNHEY and CDR2 SMNVEV (reference sequence). The CDR3 spans 16 residues. V lost 4 bases to trimming and J lost 4 bases, with 19 bases between them. DNA for the CDR3: TGTGCCAGCAGTTCCGCTCGGGGGGCGCTTCCCTATGGCTACACCTTC. Translation: CASSSARGALPYGYTF.

Details on this clonotype: Because it lacks the conserved phenylalanine or tryptophan at the end, this CDR3 is likely a read error. No DNA is shown, since the ends of the CDR3 on it are uncertain; the CDR3 is the one TCRdb lists. The chain couples TRBV21-1 to TRBJ1-2; the D call in the table, TRBD1, was not verified against the DNA. TRBV21-1 corresponds to a pseudogene. A total of 13 residues make up the CDR3, ends included. The CDR3 is CASSKEVPYGYTL.

The sample holds a few counts of this clonotype. This rearrangement joins TRBV10-3 to TRBJ2-7; no firm D call. The ends were cut back, 5 bases at V and 3 bases at J, with 11 bases in the middle. Germline loops: CDR1 ENHRY, CDR2 SYGVKD. This CDR3 has 13 amino acids. CDR3 sequence reads: CAISRTALYEQYF. CDR3 bases: TGTGCCATCAGTAGGACGGCCCTCTACGAGCAGTACTTC.

This clonotype was detected only a few times. The rearrangement uses TRBV29-1 and TRBJ2-5; no definite D call. V lost 5 bases and J lost 0, with 7 bases in between. Germline CDR1 reads SQVTM; CDR2 reads ANQGSEA. This CDR3 has 12 amino acids. The CDR3 DNA follows: TGCAGCGTTCAGCTGTACCAAGAGACCCAGTACTTC. Encoded protein: CSVQLYQETQYF.

The chain links TRBV28 to TRBJ2-1, with D perhaps TRBD1 or TRBD2 (5 bases each). This CDR3 spans 16 amino acids. V was clipped by 2 bases and J by 4 bases, with 15 bases between them. Germline V gene lookup returns CDR1 MDHEN and CDR2 SYDVKM. In DNA form, the CDR3 reads TGTGCCAGCAGTTTAATTGGAGGACCAGGGTACAATGAGCAGTTCTTC. Amino acids: CASSLIGGPGYNEQFF.

This clonotype was picked up a small number of times. The chain combines TRBV7-2 with TRBJ2-1; a possible D gene is TRBD1 (5 bases). Germline CDR1 and CDR2: SGHTA and FQGNSA. Between the trimmed V and J ends, which lost 2 bases and 7 bases, there was a span of 18 bases. The CDR3 sequence is 16 residues long. This CDR3 reads CASSLPQGRSGNEQFF. For the CDR3, the DNA is TGTGCCAGCAGCTTACCGCAGGGCAGGAGTGGAAATGAGCAGTTCTTC.

This clonotype appeared many times. The chain has TRBV7-2 and TRBJ1-2; 7 nucleotides agree with TRBD1. This CDR3 contains 15 residues. Germline CDR1 is SGHTA and CDR2 is FQGNSA. With 1 base clipped from V and 4 bases from J, the junction kept 6 bases outside the gene matches. CDR3 sequence reads: CASSLETSGGYGYTF. As DNA, the CDR3 is TGTGCCAGCAGCTTAGAAACGTCAGGGGGCTATGGCTACACCTTC.

The chain uses TRBV20-1 and TRBJ2-7; 7 bases map to TRBD1. There are 13 residues in the CDR3. Trimming took 4 bases from V and 0 from J; bases not matched to a gene: 3. The V gene's germline CDR1 is DFQATT and CDR2 SNEGSKA (reference sequence). Here the CDR3 DNA reads TGCAGTGCTATCCGGGACAGCTCCTACGAGCAGTACTTC. Its protein product is CSAIRDSSYEQYF.

There are many counts of this clonotype. V and J are TRBV11-2 and TRBJ2-6; D gene uncertain. The CDR3 sequence is 16 residues long. Trimming shortened V by 5 bases and J by 0 bases, and 11 bases separated the two germline ends. Looked up from germline, CDR1 is SGHAT and CDR2 is FQNNGV. The CDR3 coding sequence is TGTGCCAGCAGCCCCGCCCCGCGCTCTGGGGCCAACGTCCTGACTTTC. Its protein product is CASSPAPRSGANVLTF. The full variable domain, rest sourced from reference TRBV11-2 and TRBJ2-6, is EAGVAQSPRYKIIEKRQSVAFWCNPISGHATLYWYQQILGQGPKLLIQFQNNGVVDDSQLPKDRFSAERLKGVDSTLKIQPAKLEDSAVYLCASSPAPRSGANVLTFGAGSRLTVL.

This clonotype occurred a few times. This chain connects TRBV10-2 to TRBJ2-1; perhaps TRBD1 as D (6 bases). CDR1 is WSHSY and CDR2 is SAAADI in the germline V gene. The CDR3 has 14 amino acids. The germline V and J ends were trimmed by 6 bases and 4 bases, with 13 bases remaining between them. The CDR3: CASRLTGSYNEQFF. The CDR3, as DNA: TGCGCCAGCAGACTCACAGGGTCTTACAATGAGCAGTTCTTC.

There are a few counts of this clonotype. The chain uses TRBV7-3 and TRBJ2-1; TRBD2 agrees at 10 bases. The CDR3 has 17 residues. Germline CDR1 reads SGHTA; CDR2 reads FQGTGA. V lost 3 bases and J lost 6; bases outside the gene matches: 11. The CDR3 sequence is CASSFYFSGRSCNEQFF. CDR3 bases: TGTGCCAGCAGCTTCTATTTTAGCGGGAGGAGCTGCAATGAGCAGTTCTTC.